What follows are 20 T cell receptor beta chains derived from one specimen sequenced in a study of breast tumors, draining lymph nodes, adjacent tissues. Via MiXCR, TCRdb re-called the multiplex PCR reads, giving one row per CDR3 protein. The data hold 200,000 or so distinct CDR3 sequences, with around 33% observed a single time. Axillary draining lymph nodes of breast cancer patients supplied the node samples. The sequencing sample was made of axillary lymph node tissue. The receptor set was obtained from a female donor with breast cancer. Some clones in this sample may be carry-over from other donors' samples.

This clonotype was counted many times. The CDR3 reads CATAPGVDQETQYF. The CDR3 DNA reads as TGTGCCACCGCCCCCGGGGTCGATCAAGAGACCCAGTACTTC. This chain connects TRBV2 to TRBJ2-5; D is possibly TRBD2 (5 bases). Germline V CDR1 and CDR2: SNHLY, FYNNEI. The CDR3 sequence is 14 residues long. V lost 10 bases and J lost 2, with 17 bases in between. Filled out from reference TRBV2 and TRBJ2-5, the complete variable domain reads EPEVTQTPSHQVTQMGQEVILRCVPISNHLYFYWYRQILGQKVEFLVSFYNNEISEKSEIFDDQFSVERPDGSNFTLKIRSTKLEDSAMYFCATAPGVDQETQYFGPGTRLLVL.

This clonotype occurred many times. The chain links TRBV4-1 to TRBJ2-7; D perhaps matches TRBD2 (5 bases). In germline, CDR1 is MGHRA, CDR2 YSYEKL. The CDR3 contains 15 residues. Trimming stripped 5 bases from V and 5 bases from J, with 19 bases between. For the CDR3, the DNA is TGCGCCAGCAGCTCACCAGGATCGCCGAGGGACGAGCAGTACTTC. This translates into CASSSPGSPRDEQYF.

This clonotype was seen only once. V usage is TRBV5-1 and J usage is TRBJ1-5; the D gene is possibly TRBD1 (6 bases). The CDR3 totals 17 residues. Germline V CDR1 and CDR2: SGHRS, YFSETQ. The V and J ends lost 4 bases and 5 bases respectively, with 22 bases between them. The CDR3 coding sequence is TGCGCCAGCAGCAAGCAAGCGGGAGGGGGGAATGATCAGCCCCAGCATTTT. Encoded protein: CASSKQAGGGNDQPQHF.

Points on this clonotype: Just one base apart from a much larger clone, this may be a read error. This chain joins TRBV2 and TRBJ2-2; a possible D gene is TRBD2 (6 bases). The V end was cut by 8 bases, the J end by 7 bases, with 17 bases between. The length of the CDR3 is 14 residues. The germline CDR1 and CDR2 sequences are SNHLY and FYNNEI. This chain's CDR3 is CASGTRGTIGELFF. The CDR3 DNA is TGTGCCAGCGGCACTCGGGGGACGATCGGGGAGCTGTTTTTT.

J is TRBJ2-5 and V is TRBV9; 10 positions agree with TRBD2. This CDR3 is 17 amino acids long. The ends lost 4 bases at V and 3 bases at J; junction bases unmatched: 12. Germline CDR1 is SGDLS and CDR2 is YYNGEE. Here the CDR3 DNA reads TGTGCCAGCAGCCCGGAGATAGCGGGAGGACTCAAAGAGACCCAGTACTTC. Translated, it gives CASSPEIAGGLKETQYF.

This clonotype was found many times. V and J are TRBV20-1 and TRBJ2-7; D may match TRBD1 or TRBD2 (5 bases each). The CDR3 contains 16 residues. V was shortened by 0 bases and J by 0 bases, with 15 bases between the two germline ends. Germline CDR1 and CDR2: DFQATT and SNEGSKA (reference sequence). As DNA, the CDR3 is TGCAGTGCTAGAGAGGGTCTCGGGACCAGCTCCTACGAGCAGTACTTC. Protein: CSAREGLGTSSYEQYF.

The CDR3 region is CSASTRGSGGAGSYEQYF. CDR3 in DNA: TGCAGTGCTAGTACTCGGGGTAGCGGGGGGGCCGGGTCCTACGAGCAGTACTTC. V and J are TRBV20-1 and TRBJ2-7; 11 bases align to TRBD2. The ends lost 3 bases at V and 1 base at J; junction bases unmatched: 14. The CDR3 covers 18 residues. The germline gives CDR1 DFQATT, CDR2 SNEGSKA (reference sequence).

The chain links TRBV7-6 to TRBJ2-6, with 11 bases matching TRBD2. Germline V gene sequence: CDR1 SGHVS, CDR2 FNYEAQ. The CDR3 runs to 19 residues. The V gene end was trimmed by 3 bases and the J gene end by 4 bases; junction bases not matched to a gene: 11. The CDR3 sequence is CASSLGPSGGTEGANVLTF. CDR3 DNA: TGTGCCAGCAGCTTGGGGCCTAGCGGGGGGACGGAGGGGGCCAACGTCCTGACTTTC.

At least ten counts were recorded for this clonotype. The chain combines TRBV20-1 with TRBJ2-1; D remains ambiguous. The V gene's germline CDR1 is DFQATT and CDR2 SNEGSKA (reference sequence). V lost 7 bases to trimming and J lost 2 bases, with 12 bases between them. CDR3 length: 13 amino acids. Written as DNA, the CDR3 is TGCAGTGGGGATGGGCCTCCCTACAATGAGCAGTTCTTC. Encoded protein: CSGDGPPYNEQFF.

The chain combines TRBV7-9 with TRBJ1-1; D is possibly TRBD1 (5 bases). The CDR3 is made up of 15 amino acids. Trimming took 5 bases from V and 3 from J, leaving 16 bases between them. Germline CDR1 reads SEHNR; CDR2 reads FQNEAQ (reference sequence). The CDR3 reads CASSPGGPLYTEAFF. In DNA form, the CDR3 reads TGTGCCAGCAGCCCCGGGGGACCGTTATACACTGAAGCTTTCTTT.

This clonotype showed up many times. This chain joins TRBV6-2 or TRBV6-3 and TRBJ2-3; 8 bases fit TRBD2. V was pared by 6 bases and J by 5 bases, with 4 bases of the junction left unmatched. CDR3 length equals 13 residues. Germline CDR1 is MNHEY and CDR2 is SVGEGT. The CDR3 coding sequence is TGTGCCAGCAGGGGGACTAGTGAAGATACGCAGTATTTT. Its translation is CASRGTSEDTQYF.

About this clonotype itself: Possible read error: a much larger clone is one base away. The chain has TRBV11-2 and TRBJ2-1; no clear D gene. The CDR3 is 16 residues long. The V and J ends lost 2 bases and 0 bases respectively, with 11 bases between them. Germline loops: CDR1 SGHAT, CDR2 FQNNGV. CDR3 DNA: TGTGCCAGCAGCTTAAGCTCACCGACCTCCTACAATGAGCAGTTCTTC. Protein: CASSLSSPTSYNEQFF.

This rearrangement joins TRBV29-1 to TRBJ2-1, with TRBD2 matching 8 bases. The J segment lost 8 bases and the V segment lost 8 bases, leaving 14 bases of the junction unmatched. The CDR3 is 14 residues long. The germline CDR1 and CDR2 sequences are SQVTM and ANQGSEA. The CDR3 DNA sequence: TGCAGCTTAGACGGAGACGGGGGGGCCGATGAGCAGTTCTTC. Translating gives CSLDGDGGADEQFF.

This clonotype was seen ten or more times. The chain employs TRBV7-3 and TRBJ1-1; D possibly corresponds to TRBD1 (6 bases). The germline V gene has CDR1 SGHTA and CDR2 FQGTGA. V dropped 5 bases and J dropped 1 base, with 14 bases sitting between them. The CDR3 consists of 15 residues. CDR3 sequence: CASSLTGNTNTEAFF. The CDR3 nucleotides read TGTGCCAGCAGCCTGACAGGAAATACGAACACTGAAGCTTTCTTT.

This clonotype showed up many times. J is TRBJ1-6 and V is TRBV7-9, with TRBD1 matching 7 bases. The CDR3 sequence is 14 residues long. V was pared by 5 bases and J by 8 bases, with 6 bases of the junction left unmatched. The V gene's germline CDR1 is SEHNR and CDR2 FQNEAQ (reference sequence). The CDR3 DNA is TGTGCCAGCAGCCGGCCCACAGGGGATTCACCCCTCCACTTT. As protein: CASSRPTGDSPLHF.

This clonotype showed up many times. This rearrangement joins TRBV3-1 to TRBJ2-1, with D perhaps TRBD1 (5 bases). The V gene lost 2 bases and the J gene lost 9 bases, with 8 bases spanning the gap. This CDR3 spans 12 amino acids. In germline, CDR1 is LGHDT, CDR2 YNNKEL (reference sequence). The CDR3 reads CASSQTRGEQFF. The CDR3 bases are TGTGCCAGCAGCCAAACAAGGGGTGAGCAGTTCTTC.

Of note for this clonotype: This clone may be a read error of a much larger clone one base away. The V and J genes are TRBV20-1 and TRBJ2-1, with 11 positions matching TRBD2. This CDR3 is built from 14 residues. Germline values: CDR1 DFQATT, CDR2 SNEGSKA (reference sequence). Losses at the gene ends were 3 bases for V and 10 bases for J; bases not matched to a gene: 8. The CDR3: CSASLAGGFSEQFF. DNA for the CDR3: TGCAGTGCTAGCTTAGCGGGGGGGTTTTCGGAGCAGTTCTTC.

The chain uses TRBV12-3 or TRBV12-4 and TRBJ2-1, with 10 bases lining up with TRBD2. The CDR3 covers 16 residues. Germline trimming cut 6 bases from V and 14 bases from J; bases unmatched to any gene: 19. CDR3 DNA: TGTGCCAGCAGCCCTAAGACTAGCGGGTACCCACCCCCGGAGTTCTTC. Translating gives CASSPKTSGYPPPEFF.

As to this clonotype: This could be a read error, since a much larger clone is one nucleotide away. This chain's CDR3 is CASSWSDQLQHF. CDR3 DNA sequence: TGTGCCAGCAGTTGGTCCGATCAGCTCCAGCATTTT. The chain is built from TRBV28 and TRBJ1-5; D not resolved. Germline V CDR1 and CDR2: MDHEN, SYDVKM. The CDR3 is 12 amino acids.

Of note for this clonotype: Its ends do not fully match the called genes, so a read error is possible. The chain uses TRBV6-5 and TRBJ1-3; D is unclear. The CDR3 has 16 residues. Germline CDR1 is MNHEY and CDR2 is SVGAGI. The CDR3 nucleotides are TGTGCCAGCAGTCACTCGGGCTGGAGGGAGGGAAACACCATATATTTT. Encoded protein: CASSHSGWREGNTIYF.